This T cell receptor beta chain comes out of a study of T cell responses to AZD1222 COVID-19 vaccine. The study's findings and limits: Possibly, clonal diversity was underestimated; donors were largely white British and included more females. The study found vaccine-associated CD4 TCRs spanning spike, dominant at 160-218 and 743-854.

Regarding this clone: Antigen unknown.

The method was immunoSEQ multiplex PCR; TCRdb's version includes in-frame clones alone and lacks a portion of them. The table includes some 250,000 clones, almost 95% detected once. The CDR3 runs 13 residues. In germline, CDR1 is MNHEY, CDR2 SMNVEV (reference sequence). The ends were cut back, 6 bases at V and 2 bases at J, with 11 bases in the middle. The chain combines TRBV27 with TRBJ2-7; D might be TRBD1 (5 bases). The material was peripheral blood, obtained 28 days after the second AZD1222 dose. This TCR derives from an adult who received the AZD1222 COVID-19 vaccine. CDR3 residues: CASSQGLPYEQYF. In DNA, the CDR3 is TGTGCCAGCAGCCAGGGTCTCCCCTACGAGCAGTACTTC.